The clone carrying this T cell receptor (beta chain) was seen many times. The data stem from a study of prognosis after radiotherapy for stage I lung cancer. Whole-study context: Delivery of radiotherapy was by SBRT in 3 to 5 fractions at a biologically effective dose of at least 100 Gy. Stereotactic body radiotherapy was given without concurrent therapy, and no patient received both at once.

Amplification of TCR beta CDR3 from genomic DNA used two-round multiplex PCR. Primers specific to each TRBV and TRBJ gene were used in first-round PCR. One entry per CDR3 protein, called by TCRdb with MiXCR from the multiplex PCR reads. The sample holds tens of thousands of distinct CDR3 sequences, around 22% seen once. Germline CDR1 is MNHNS and CDR2 is SASEGT. The V gene lost 6 bases and the J gene lost 7 bases, with 21 bases spanning the gap. This CDR3 spans 15 amino acids. This TCR came from a donor at least 50 years old with non-small cell lung cancer. The chain links TRBV6-1 to TRBJ1-1; D remains ambiguous. Sequencing used PBMCs, obtained before or after stereotactic body radiation therapy (not recorded which). Written as DNA, the CDR3 is TGTGCCAGCAGCCTGAGGAATTCGGATGTGGGTGAAGCTTTCTTT. It specifies CASSLRNSDVGEAFF.